The 17 T cell receptor beta chains listed next were all sequenced from one sample in a study of Graves' ophthalmopathy and Graves' hyperthyroidism (dated by TCRdb to 2017 to 2018). Instrument on record: Illumina HiSeq 2000. For repertoire sequencing, TCR beta CDR3 regions were amplified from RNA transcripts. The first round was an RT-PCR using HTBI primers with the Qiagen OneStep RT-PCR kit, and this first round was followed by a second-round multiplex PCR, then size selection and purification. TCRdb's own reprocessing of the public reads used fastp at Q25 and MiXCR and kept productive beta chains. Entries that share a CDR3 protein sequence are merged under the most common genes and DNA. The sample contains about 620,000 distinct CDR3 sequences, about 20% of them found a single time. The ten largest make up more than 5.5% of the sample. What was sequenced was peripheral blood. These receptors were taken from a woman under 30 with stable Graves' hyperthyroidism. Some clones in this sample may be carry-over from other donors' samples. Donor details come from another sample of the same person, matched by shared clones.

The table lists this clonotype with a count of one. This chain uses TRBV7-6 with TRBJ1-2, with D possibly TRBD1 on 5 matching bases. Germline loops: CDR1 SGHVS, CDR2 FNYEAQ. V lost 4 bases to trimming and J lost 7 bases, with 19 bases between them. The CDR3 is 15 residues long. The CDR3 loop is CASSSEPGTSGGYTF. CDR3 nucleotide sequence: TGTGCCAGCAGCTCAGAACCCGGGACGTCCGGTGGCTACACCTTC.

This clonotype showed up many times. The gene calls are TRBV3-1 and TRBJ1-2; 9 nucleotides align to TRBD1. The CDR3 spans 15 residues. The trim removed 1 base at V and 4 bases at J, leaving 4 bases unmatched. CDR1 LGHDT and CDR2 YNNKEL come from the germline V gene (reference sequence). CDR3 amino acids: CASSQGTGDLYGYTF. CDR3 DNA sequence: TGTGCCAGCAGCCAAGGGACAGGGGATCTCTATGGCTACACCTTC.

The chain recombines TRBV4-2 with TRBJ1-1, with 12 bases aligning to TRBD1. The CDR3 sequence is 18 residues long. CDR1 is LGHNA and CDR2 is YNFKEQ in the germline V gene. With 2 bases clipped from V and 1 base from J, the junction kept 8 bases outside the gene matches. CDR3 nucleotide sequence: TGTGCCAGCAGCCAATTCCCGGGACAGGGGGCAGCGAACACTGAAGCTTTCTTT. Its translation is CASSQFPGQGAANTEAFF.

This clonotype has at least ten counts. V is TRBV6-4 and J is TRBJ1-1; D possibly corresponds to TRBD1 (5 bases). V was clipped by 5 bases and J by 3 bases, with 22 bases between them. The CDR3 loop spans 17 amino acids. Germline V gene sequence: CDR1 MRHNA, CDR2 SNTAGT. CDR3 bases: TGTGCCAGCAGTCTCCGCGGGACCGCGGTAGAGGACACTGAAGCTTTCTTT. This codes for CASSLRGTAVEDTEAFF.

This sequence joins TRBV7-3 and TRBJ1-1, with a tentative D call TRBD1 (5 bases). V shed 5 bases and J shed 5 bases, with 15 bases lying between them. This CDR3 region has 14 residues. Germline V gene sequence: CDR1 SGHTA, CDR2 FQGTGA. The CDR3 loop reads CASSPGLSSTEAFF. The CDR3 DNA follows: TGTGCCAGCAGCCCGGGACTGAGCAGTACTGAAGCTTTCTTT.

Note on this clonotype: A read error may explain this, as a much larger clone is one base away. The chain combines TRBV5-1 with TRBJ1-1, with D possibly being TRBD1 (6 bases). Germline V gene data show CDR1 as SGHRS and CDR2 as YFSETQ. This CDR3 comprises 16 residues. The CDR3 nucleotides are TGCGCCAGCAGCTTGATGGAACAGGGCGAGGGCACTGAAGCTTGCTTT. This sequence encodes CASSLMEQGEGTEACF.

In the case of this clonotype: This may be a read error, as it is one base from a much larger clone. This is likely a read error, given that the CDR3 carries no conserved phenylalanine or tryptophan at its end. The rearrangement uses TRBV28 and TRBJ1-3; a possible D gene is TRBD1 (6 bases). Trimming stripped 7 bases from V and 4 bases from J, with 17 bases between. The CDR3 loop spans 15 amino acids. Germline CDR1 and CDR2: MDHEN and SYDVKM. This chain's CDR3 is CASTNTGFEGNTIYV. In DNA form, the CDR3 reads TGTGCCAGCACAAACACAGGGTTCGAAGGAAACACCATATATGTT.

In DNA, the CDR3 is TGTGCCAGCAGCCCGAACGTGGGGGGGCGCGGAACTGAAGCTTTCTTT. Its protein product is CASSPNVGGRGTEAFF. The V and J genes are TRBV6-1 and TRBJ1-1; D may be TRBD1 (6 bases). V lost 6 bases and J 5 bases, leaving 22 bases between the germline ends. The CDR3 has 16 amino acids. Looked up from germline, CDR1 is MNHNS and CDR2 is SASEGT.

The CDR3 DNA follows: TGTGCCAGCAGCCCGATTGGGACGGCGCTCTACGAGCAGTACTTC. The encoded protein is CASSPIGTALYEQYF. The gene calls are TRBV11-2 and TRBJ2-7; possibly TRBD1 or TRBD2 for D (5 bases each). From germline, CDR1 is SGHAT and CDR2 FQNNGV. The CDR3 spans 15 residues. Trimming removed 5 bases at V and 3 bases at J, with 17 bases between.

The J gene is TRBJ2-4, the V gene TRBV7-2; TRBD2 might be the D (5 bases). Deletions cut 3 bases from V and 4 bases from J, with 10 bases between. From germline, CDR1 is SGHTA and CDR2 FQGNSA. The CDR3 is 14 residues long. The CDR3 is CASSFAGVKNIQYF. CDR3 DNA: TGTGCCAGCAGCTTCGCCGGGGTAAAAAACATTCAGTACTTC.

This clonotype was seen repeatedly, ten times or more. The chain employs TRBV12-3 or TRBV12-4 and TRBJ1-2; D uncertain. This CDR3 is built from 14 residues. Trimming removed 6 bases from V and 4 bases from J, with 15 bases in between. CDR3 nucleotide sequence: TGTGCCAGCAGAAAACAAGATCCCAGCTATGGCTACACCTTC. It is translated as CASRKQDPSYGYTF.

This clonotype was detected a few times. The genes are TRBV25-1 and TRBJ2-7; D might be TRBD2 (5 bases). This CDR3 is 15 amino acids long. V was trimmed by 2 bases and J by 5 bases, leaving 16 bases between them. Per germline, CDR1 MGHDK and CDR2 SYGVNS. CDR3: CASSETAGAGDEQYF. The CDR3 coding sequence is TGTGCCAGCAGTGAAACGGCAGGCGCGGGCGACGAGCAGTACTTC.

V and J are TRBV20-1 and TRBJ1-1; D is perhaps TRBD1 (6 bases). This CDR3 comprises 13 residues. CDR1 is DFQATT and CDR2 is SNEGSKA in the germline V gene (reference sequence). Trimming left V 3 bases short and J 7 bases short, with 15 bases between. In nucleotides, the CDR3 is TGCAGTGCTAGGCCGACTGGACAGAGTGAAGCTTTCTTT. Its translation is CSARPTGQSEAFF.

For this clonotype: A much bigger clone sits one base away, suggesting this may be a read error. The V and J genes are TRBV12-3 or TRBV12-4 and TRBJ1-1; no clear D. The CDR3 is made up of 15 amino acids. For the CDR3, the DNA is TGTGCCAGCAGCCCCCTTTTGCGCGGGAACTCTGAAGCTCTCTTT. Translated: CASSPLLRGNSEALF.

The V call is TRBV19, the J call TRBJ2-7; D may be TRBD2 (5 bases). Trimming pared 4 bases from V and 1 base from J, leaving 11 bases between. Germline V gene data show CDR1 as LNHDA and CDR2 as SQIVND (reference sequence). The CDR3 runs to 14 residues. The CDR3 DNA reads as TGTGCCAGTAGTACCCGGGAATTTTCCTACGAGCAGTACTTC. Translation: CASSTREFSYEQYF.

This clonotype was recorded many times. The rearrangement joins TRBV12-5 to TRBJ1-5; D is unresolved. Per germline, CDR1 LGHNT and CDR2 FRNRAP. The CDR3 contains 14 residues. Trimming left V 5 bases short and J 2 bases short, with 10 bases between. The CDR3 nucleotides are TGTGCTAGTGGTCGCTATGAGGGCAATCAGCCCCAGCATTTT. This translates into CASGRYEGNQPQHF.

At least ten counts were recorded for this clonotype. The chain has TRBV5-1 and TRBJ2-7; TRBD2 aligns across 12 bases. The V gene's germline CDR1 is SGHRS and CDR2 YFSETQ. The CDR3 extends over 17 amino acids. The junction had 11 bases not matched to a gene; V was cut back by 0 bases and J by 7 bases. The CDR3 DNA follows: TGCGCCAGCAGCTTGGAAGGGGTGACTAGCGGGAGTTGGGAGCAGTACTTC. This codes for CASSLEGVTSGSWEQYF.